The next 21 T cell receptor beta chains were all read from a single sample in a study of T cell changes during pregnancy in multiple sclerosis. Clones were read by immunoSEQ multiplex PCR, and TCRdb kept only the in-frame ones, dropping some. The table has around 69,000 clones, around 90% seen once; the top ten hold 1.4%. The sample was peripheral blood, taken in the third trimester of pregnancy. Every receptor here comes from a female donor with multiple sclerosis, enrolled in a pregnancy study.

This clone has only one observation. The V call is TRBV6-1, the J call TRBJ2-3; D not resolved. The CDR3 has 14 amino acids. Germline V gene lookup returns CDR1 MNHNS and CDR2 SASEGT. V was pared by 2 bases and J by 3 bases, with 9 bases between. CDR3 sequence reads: CASSEYAATDTQYF. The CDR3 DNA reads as TGTGCCAGCAGTGAATATGCGGCTACAGATACGCAGTATTTT.

The DNA of the CDR3 is TGTGCCAGCTCACCTCGGACAGCCTCCTACGAGCAGTACTTC. Translated, it gives CASSPRTASYEQYF. The V call is TRBV18, the J call TRBJ2-7; D possibly corresponds to TRBD1 (6 bases). Germline V gene data show CDR1 as KGHSH and CDR2 as LQKENI. The CDR3 extends over 14 amino acids. The V end lost 3 bases, the J end lost 0 bases, and 9 bases lay between the germline ends.

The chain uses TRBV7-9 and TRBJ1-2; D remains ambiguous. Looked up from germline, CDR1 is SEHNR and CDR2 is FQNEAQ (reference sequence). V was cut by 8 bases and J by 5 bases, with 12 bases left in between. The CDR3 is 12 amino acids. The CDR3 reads CASQSFQYGYTF. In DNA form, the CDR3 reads TGTGCCAGCCAGTCTTTTCAGTATGGCTACACCTTC. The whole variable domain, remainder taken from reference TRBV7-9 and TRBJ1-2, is DTGVSQNPRHKITKRGQNVTFRCDPISEHNRLYWYRQTLGQGPEFLTYFQNEAQLEKSRLLSDRFSAERPKGSFSTLEIQRTEQGDSAMYLCASQSFQYGYTFGSGTRLTVV.

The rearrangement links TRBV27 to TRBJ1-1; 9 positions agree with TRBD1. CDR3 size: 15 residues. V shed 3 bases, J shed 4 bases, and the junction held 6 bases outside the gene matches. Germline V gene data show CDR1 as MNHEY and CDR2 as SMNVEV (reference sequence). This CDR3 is CASSLGTGWSTEAFF. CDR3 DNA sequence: TGTGCCAGCAGTTTGGGGACAGGGTGGAGCACTGAAGCTTTCTTT.

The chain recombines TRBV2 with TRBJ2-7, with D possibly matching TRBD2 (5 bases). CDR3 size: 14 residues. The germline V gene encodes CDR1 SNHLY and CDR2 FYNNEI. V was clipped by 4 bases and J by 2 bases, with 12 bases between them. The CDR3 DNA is TGTGCCAGCAGTGTAGGACTGACTGCCTACGAGCAGTACTTC. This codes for CASSVGLTAYEQYF.

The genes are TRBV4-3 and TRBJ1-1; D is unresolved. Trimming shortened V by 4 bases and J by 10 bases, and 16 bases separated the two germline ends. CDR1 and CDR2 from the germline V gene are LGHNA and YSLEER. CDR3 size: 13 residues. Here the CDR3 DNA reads TGCGCCAGCAGCCCCAGCGGGGTGCCCGCAGCTTTCTTT. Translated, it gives CASSPSGVPAAFF.

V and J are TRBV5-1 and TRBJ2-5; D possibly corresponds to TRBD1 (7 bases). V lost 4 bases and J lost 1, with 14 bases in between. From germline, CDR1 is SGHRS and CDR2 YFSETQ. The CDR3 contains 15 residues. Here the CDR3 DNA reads TGCGCCAGCAGCGGAGGGACAGTACTCCAAGAGACCCAGTACTTC. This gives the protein CASSGGTVLQETQYF.

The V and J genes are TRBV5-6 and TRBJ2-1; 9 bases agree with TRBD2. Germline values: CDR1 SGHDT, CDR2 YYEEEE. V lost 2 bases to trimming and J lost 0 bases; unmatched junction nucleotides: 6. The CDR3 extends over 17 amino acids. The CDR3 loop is CASSFGLAGSSYNEQFF. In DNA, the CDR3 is TGTGCCAGCAGCTTTGGGCTAGCGGGGAGCTCCTACAATGAGCAGTTCTTC.

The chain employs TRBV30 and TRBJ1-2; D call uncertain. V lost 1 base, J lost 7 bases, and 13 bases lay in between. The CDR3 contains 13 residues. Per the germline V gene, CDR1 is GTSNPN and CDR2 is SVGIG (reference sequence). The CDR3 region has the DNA TGTGCCTGGAGTGCCTCGGGATATGGTGGCTACACCTTC. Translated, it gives CAWSASGYGGYTF.

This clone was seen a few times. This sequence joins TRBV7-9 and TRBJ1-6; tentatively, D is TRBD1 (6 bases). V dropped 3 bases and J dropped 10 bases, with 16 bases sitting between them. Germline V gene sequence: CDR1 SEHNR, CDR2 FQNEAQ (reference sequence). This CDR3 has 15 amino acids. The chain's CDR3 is CASSFRDNDRSPLHF. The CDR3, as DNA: TGTGCCAGCAGCTTCCGGGACAACGATAGATCACCCCTCCACTTT.

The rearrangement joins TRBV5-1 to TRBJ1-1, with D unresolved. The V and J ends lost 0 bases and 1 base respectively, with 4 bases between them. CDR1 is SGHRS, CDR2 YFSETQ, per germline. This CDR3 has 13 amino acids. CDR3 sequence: CASSLGANTEAFF. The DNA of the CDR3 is TGCGCCAGCAGCTTGGGGGCGAACACTGAAGCTTTCTTT.

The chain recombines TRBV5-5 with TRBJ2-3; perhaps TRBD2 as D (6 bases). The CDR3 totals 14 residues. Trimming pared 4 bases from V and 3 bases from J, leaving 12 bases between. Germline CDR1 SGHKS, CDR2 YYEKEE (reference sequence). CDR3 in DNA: TGTGCCAGCAGCCCTTCCGGGACTACAGATACGCAGTATTTT. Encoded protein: CASSPSGTTDTQYF. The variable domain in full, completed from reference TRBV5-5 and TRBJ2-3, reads DAGVTQSPTHLIKTRGQQVTLRCSPISGHKSVSWYQQVLGQGPQFIFQYYEKEERGRGNFPDRFSARQFPNYSSELNVNALLLGDSALYLCASSPSGTTDTQYFGPGTRLTVL.

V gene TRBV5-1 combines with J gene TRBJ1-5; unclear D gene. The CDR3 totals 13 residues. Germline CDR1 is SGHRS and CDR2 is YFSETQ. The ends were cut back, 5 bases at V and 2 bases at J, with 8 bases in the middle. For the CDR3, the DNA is TGCGCCAGCAGTAGAGAGGGCAATCAGCCCCAGCATTTT. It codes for CASSREGNQPQHF.

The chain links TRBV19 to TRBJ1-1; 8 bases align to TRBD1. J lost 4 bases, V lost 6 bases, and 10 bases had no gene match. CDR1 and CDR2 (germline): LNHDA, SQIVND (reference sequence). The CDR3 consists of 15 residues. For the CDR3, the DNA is TGTGCCAGTAGCCGACTTCCTCAGGGGGCCACTGAAGCTTTCTTT. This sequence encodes CASSRLPQGATEAFF.

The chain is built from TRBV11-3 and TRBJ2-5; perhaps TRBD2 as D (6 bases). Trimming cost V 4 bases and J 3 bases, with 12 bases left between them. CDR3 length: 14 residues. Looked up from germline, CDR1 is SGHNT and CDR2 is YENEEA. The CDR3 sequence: CASSSGDWEETQYF. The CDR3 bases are TGTGCCAGCAGCTCGGGGGACTGGGAAGAGACCCAGTACTTC. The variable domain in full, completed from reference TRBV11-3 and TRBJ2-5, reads EAGVVQSPRYKIIEKKQPVAFWCNPISGHNTLYWYLQNLGQGPELLIRYENEEAVDDSQLPKDRFSAERLKGVDSTLKIQPAELGDSAVYLCASSSGDWEETQYFGPGTRLLVL.

In DNA form, the CDR3 reads TGTGCCAGTAAGGACGGGGGTAATGAAAAACTGTTTTTT. Protein sequence: CASKDGGNEKLFF. V and J are TRBV2 and TRBJ1-4, with D tentatively TRBD1 (5 bases). The V gene lost 9 bases and the J gene lost 4 bases, with 12 bases spanning the gap. Germline assignment: CDR1 SNHLY and CDR2 FYNNEI. The length of the CDR3 is 13 residues.

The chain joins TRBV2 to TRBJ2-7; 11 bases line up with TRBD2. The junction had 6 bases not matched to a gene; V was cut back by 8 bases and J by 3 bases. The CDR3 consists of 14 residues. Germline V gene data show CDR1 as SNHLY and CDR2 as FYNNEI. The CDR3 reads CASSSLAGGYEQYF. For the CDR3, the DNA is TGTGCCAGCTCCTCTCTAGCGGGGGGCTACGAGCAGTACTTC.

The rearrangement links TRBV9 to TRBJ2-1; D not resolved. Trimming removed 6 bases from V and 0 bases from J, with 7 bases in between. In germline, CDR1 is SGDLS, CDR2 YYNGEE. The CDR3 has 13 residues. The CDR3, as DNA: TGTGCCAGCACCGCCGGCTCCTACAATGAGCAGTTCTTC. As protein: CASTAGSYNEQFF.

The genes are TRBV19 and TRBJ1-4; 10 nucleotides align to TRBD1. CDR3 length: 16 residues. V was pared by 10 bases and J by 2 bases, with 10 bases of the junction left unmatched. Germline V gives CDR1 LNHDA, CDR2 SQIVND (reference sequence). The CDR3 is CATSRGQGFTNEKLFF. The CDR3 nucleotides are TGTGCCACCTCCCGGGGACAGGGGTTCACTAATGAAAAACTGTTTTTT.

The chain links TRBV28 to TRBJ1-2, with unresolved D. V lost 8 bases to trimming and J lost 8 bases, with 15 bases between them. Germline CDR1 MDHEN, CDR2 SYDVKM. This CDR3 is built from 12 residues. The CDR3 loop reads CASSSGNAGYTF. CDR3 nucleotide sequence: TGTGCCAGCTCCTCGGGGAATGCCGGCTACACCTTC.

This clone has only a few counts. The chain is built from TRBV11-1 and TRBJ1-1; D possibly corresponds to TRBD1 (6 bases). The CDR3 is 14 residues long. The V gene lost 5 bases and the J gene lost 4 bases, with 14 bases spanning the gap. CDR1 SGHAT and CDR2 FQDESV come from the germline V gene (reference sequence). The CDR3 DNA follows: TGTGCCAGCAGCACGGGACACAGGGTCACTGAAGCTTTCTTT. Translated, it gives CASSTGHRVTEAFF.